What follows are 28 T cell receptor beta chains derived from one specimen sequenced in a study of molecular identifiers for immune sequencing clone quantification. One entry per CDR3 protein, called by TCRdb with MiXCR from the PCR reads. This table has 60,000 to 70,000 distinct CDR3 sequences, 19% appearing once. Material for sequencing was naive CD8+ T cells from blood, with Jurkat cell RNA spiked in. Subset denoted: FACS-sorted CD8+CD4-CCR7+CD45RA+ naive T cells. The receptors here all came from a human donor in good health. Some libraries in this study had Jurkat cell RNA spiked in.

The sample holds many counts of this clonotype. This chain connects TRBV4-3 to TRBJ2-1; TRBD2 is a possible D gene (5 bases). This CDR3 region has 16 residues. The germline gives CDR1 LGHNA, CDR2 YSLEER. V dropped 0 bases and J dropped 9 bases, with 18 bases sitting between them. The CDR3 DNA is TGCGCCAGCAGCCAAGATTATAGCCCGACGGGGTTTGAGCAGTTCTTC. Translating gives CASSQDYSPTGFEQFF.

This clonotype came up many times. The chain joins TRBV5-5 to TRBJ2-7, with 10 nucleotides matching TRBD1. CDR3 length: 15 amino acids. V was clipped by 4 bases and J by 4 bases; unmatched bases: 8. Germline CDR1 is SGHKS and CDR2 is YYEKEE (reference sequence). CDR3 DNA: TGTGCCAGCAGCCCATACGGGACAGGGGTATACGAGCAGTACTTC. This sequence encodes CASSPYGTGVYEQYF.

In its sample, this clonotype was seen many times. V and J are TRBV20-1 and TRBJ2-7, with D unclear. CDR3 size: 15 residues. Germline CDR1 is DFQATT and CDR2 is SNEGSKA (reference sequence). The V and J ends lost 0 bases and 0 bases respectively, with 12 bases between them. The chain's CDR3 is CSARDLESSSYEQYF. The DNA of the CDR3 is TGCAGTGCTAGAGATCTCGAGTCAAGCTCCTACGAGCAGTACTTC.

In regard to this clonotype: This could be a read error, since a much larger clone is one nucleotide away. This chain joins TRBV27 and TRBJ2-2; the D gene is possibly TRBD2 (6 bases). The CDR3 runs to 16 residues. The germline V gene has CDR1 MNHEY and CDR2 SMNVEV (reference sequence). The CDR3 DNA sequence: TGTGCCAGCAGTTTATCGCCGCGGTTGAACACCGGGGGGCTGTTTTTT. It specifies CASSLSPRLNTGGLFF.

This clonotype came up many times. The chain joins TRBV9 to TRBJ1-1, with no clear D. CDR1 is SGDLS and CDR2 is YYNGEE in the germline V gene. The CDR3 contains 13 residues. Trimming shortened V by 4 bases and J by 5 bases, and 12 bases separated the two germline ends. In DNA, the CDR3 is TGTGCCAGCAGCCCCCCCGTCGCGACTGAAGCTTTCTTT. Translating it yields CASSPPVATEAFF.

About this clonotype: The junction and the germline gene differ at one end; a read error may be behind it. The V gene is TRBV7-9, the J gene TRBJ1-1, with 7 nucleotides matching TRBD1. Germline V lookup: CDR1 SEHNR, CDR2 FQNEAQ (reference sequence). The CDR3 has 15 amino acids. CDR3 region: CAGSLGGQLNTEAFF. Here the CDR3 DNA reads TGTGCCGGCAGCCTAGGGGGACAGCTGAACACTGAAGCTTTCTTT.

Concerning this clonotype: Since a much larger clone is just one base distant, this may be a read error. This sequence joins TRBV20-1 and TRBJ1-3; D is unresolved. Germline lookup yields CDR1 DFQATT and CDR2 SNEGSKA (reference sequence). CDR3 length: 14 residues. CDR3: CSASAGSSGNTMYF. DNA for the CDR3: TGCAGTGCTAGTGCGGGGAGCTCTGGAAACACCATGTATTTT.

This chain connects TRBV13 to TRBJ1-1; 8 bases align to TRBD1. The ends lost 8 bases at V and 1 base at J; junction bases unmatched: 3. Germline V gene sequence: CDR1 PRHDT, CDR2 FYEKMQ (reference sequence). The CDR3 sequence is 13 residues long. This CDR3 reads CASGGQANTEAFF. For the CDR3, the DNA is TGTGCCAGCGGGGGACAGGCGAACACTGAAGCTTTCTTT. The full variable domain, with the rest looked up from reference TRBV13 and TRBJ1-1, is AAGVIQSPRHLIKEKRETATLKCYPIPRHDTVYWYQQGPGQDPQFLISFYEKMQSDKGSIPDRFSAQQFSDYHSELNMSSLELGDSALYFCASGGQANTEAFFGQGTRLTVV.

This clonotype was seen at least ten times. In DNA, the CDR3 is TGCGCCAGCAGCCGAAGAGAAGCCTACGAGCAGTACTTC. Protein product: CASSRREAYEQYF. The chain joins TRBV4-1 to TRBJ2-7; D uncertain. The CDR3 covers 13 residues. Germline V gene data show CDR1 as MGHRA and CDR2 as YSYEKL. V lost 4 bases and J lost 2, with 9 bases in between.

This clonotype was observed at least ten times. V is TRBV10-2 and J is TRBJ2-2, with 8 bases matching TRBD2. The CDR3 has 15 residues. V lost 2 bases, J lost 4 bases, and 3 bases stayed unmatched. The germline CDR1 and CDR2 sequences are WSHSY and SAAADI. CDR3 DNA: TGCGCCAGCAGTGAGCCCCTAGCGGGCACCGGGGAGCTGTTTTTT. Translation gives CASSEPLAGTGELFF.

This clonotype came up many times. This rearrangement joins TRBV7-8 to TRBJ2-3; 9 positions agree with TRBD2. Per the germline V gene, CDR1 is SGHVS and CDR2 is FQNEAQ. This CDR3 contains 16 residues. V was clipped by 5 bases and J by 1 base; unmatched bases: 7. The CDR3 here is CASSPRLAERTDTQYF. The CDR3 nucleotides are TGTGCCAGCAGCCCCAGACTAGCGGAACGCACAGATACGCAGTATTTT.

The chain links TRBV15 to TRBJ2-1, with 13 bases identical to TRBD2. The CDR3 runs 18 residues. Trimming took 0 bases from V and 5 from J; bases not matched to a gene: 7. Germline V gene data show CDR1 as LNHNV and CDR2 as YYDKDF (reference sequence). This chain's CDR3 is CATSRDGTSGKAHNEQFF. Written as DNA, the CDR3 is TGTGCCACCAGCAGAGATGGGACTAGCGGGAAGGCTCACAATGAGCAGTTCTTC. The whole variable domain, remainder taken from reference TRBV15 and TRBJ2-1, is DAMVIQNPRYQVTQFGKPVTLSCSQTLNHNVMYWYQQKSSQAPKLLFHYYDKDFNNEADTPDNFQSRRPNTSFCFLDIRSPGLGDTAMYLCATSRDGTSGKAHNEQFFGPGTRLTVL.

The genes are TRBV7-6 and TRBJ2-3; D gene unclear. The CDR3 is made up of 14 amino acids. CDR1 and CDR2 from the germline V gene are SGHVS and FNYEAQ. V was pared by 4 bases and J by 5 bases, with 13 bases between. For the CDR3, the DNA is TGTGCCAGCAGCTCACTCCCTATCGGAGATACGCAGTATTTT. It specifies CASSSLPIGDTQYF.

Comment on this clonotype: It may be a read error: a sequence one base away is much more abundant. This chain joins TRBV13 and TRBJ2-7; a weak D match, TRBD1 (5 bases). The V gene lost 0 bases and the J gene lost 6 bases, with 12 bases spanning the gap. The V gene's germline CDR1 is PRHDT and CDR2 FYEKMQ (reference sequence). There are 14 residues in the CDR3. The CDR3 reads CASSLGGVWGEQYF. The CDR3 nucleotides read TGTGCCAGCAGCTTAGGAGGGGTTTGGGGCGAGCAGTACTTC. Full variable domain (outside the CDR3, taken from reference TRBV13 and TRBJ2-7): AAGVIQSPRHLIKEKRETATLKCYPIPRHDTVYWYQQGPGQDPQFLISFYEKMQSDKGSIPDRFSAQQFSDYHSELNMSSLELGDSALYFCASSLGGVWGEQYFGPGTRLTVT.

A word on this clonotype: A much larger clone is a single base away; this may be a read error. The V call is TRBV27, the J call TRBJ2-3; no clear D. The CDR3 loop spans 13 amino acids. The germline V gene has CDR1 MNHEY and CDR2 SMNVEV (reference sequence). The V end was cut by 4 bases, the J end by 1 base, with 6 bases between. The CDR3 sequence is CASSYEGTDTQYF. The CDR3 nucleotides read TGTGCCAGCAGTTATGAGGGCACAGATACGCAGTATTTT.

Remarks on this clonotype: It may be a read error: a sequence one base away is much more abundant. This chain joins TRBV25-1 and TRBJ2-7, with D unresolved. The CDR3 is 14 amino acids. CDR1 and CDR2 from the germline V gene are MGHDK and SYGVNS. Written as DNA, the CDR3 is TGTACCAGCAGTGAATATCACGGAACCTACGAGCAGTACTTC. Translation gives CTSSEYHGTYEQYF.

Turning to this clonotype: One junction end disagrees with the germline gene, perhaps due to a read error. The rearrangement links TRBV12-3 or TRBV12-4 to TRBJ2-5; a possible D gene is TRBD2 (6 bases). The CDR3 is made up of 14 amino acids. CDR3 amino acids: CAGSSWEAQETQYF. The CDR3 bases are TGTGCCGGCAGTTCGTGGGAGGCACAAGAGACCCAGTACTTC.

This rearrangement joins TRBV6-2 or TRBV6-3 to TRBJ2-2, with 10 bases identical to TRBD2. Germline CDR1 MNHEY, CDR2 SVGEGT. This CDR3 is 14 amino acids long. Unmatched junction bases numbered 4, after V lost 8 bases and J lost 4 bases. The CDR3 is CASEREGATGELFF. The CDR3 region has the DNA TGTGCCAGCGAGCGGGAGGGGGCCACCGGGGAGCTGTTTTTT.

CDR3 nucleotide sequence: TGTGCCAGCAGTTACCAGAGGGTAGGCACTGAAGCTTTCTTT. Translating it yields CASSYQRVGTEAFF. The V gene is TRBV6-5, the J gene TRBJ1-1; D is ambiguous. The CDR3 length is 14 residues. The germline gives CDR1 MNHEY, CDR2 SVGAGI. V was cut by 2 bases and J by 4 bases, with 11 bases left in between.

This clonotype was observed at least ten times. J is TRBJ2-1 and V is TRBV7-3; 14 nucleotides agree with TRBD2. This CDR3 contains 17 residues. Per germline, CDR1 SGHTA and CDR2 FQGTGA. V shed 3 bases, J shed 4 bases, and the junction held 5 bases outside the gene matches. Here the CDR3 DNA reads TGTGCCAGCAGCTTCTCGGGACTAGCGGGGGTTTACAATGAGCAGTTCTTC. This translates into CASSFSGLAGVYNEQFF. The full variable domain, completed using reference TRBV7-3 and TRBJ2-1, is GAGVSQTPSNKVTEKGKYVELRCDPISGHTALYWYRQSLGQGPEFLIYFQGTGAADDSGLPNDRFFAVRPEGSVSTLKIQRTERGDSAVYLCASSFSGLAGVYNEQFFGPGTRLTVL.

There are many counts of this clonotype. In nucleotides, the CDR3 is TGTGCCAGCAGTTACCTGACAGGGCTAGGGACTGAAGCTTTCTTT. The encoded protein is CASSYLTGLGTEAFF. This chain links TRBV27 with TRBJ1-1, with TRBD1 identical over 7 bases. The V and J ends lost 4 bases and 5 bases, in that order; junction bases with no gene match: 10. Germline V CDR1 and CDR2: MNHEY, SMNVEV (reference sequence). The CDR3 runs 15 residues.

At least ten counts were recorded for this clonotype. This rearrangement joins TRBV6-2 or TRBV6-3 to TRBJ1-5, with D possibly being TRBD1 (5 bases). The V gene lost 5 bases and the J gene lost 5 bases, with 19 bases spanning the gap. The CDR3 is made up of 16 amino acids. Germline lookup yields CDR1 MNHEY and CDR2 SVGEGT. The CDR3 DNA sequence: TGTGCCAGCAGTCAGCCCGTTGGACAAGCCTATCAGCCCCAGCATTTT. Its protein product is CASSQPVGQAYQPQHF.

A few counts support this clonotype. This rearrangement joins TRBV7-9 to TRBJ2-7; D is possibly TRBD2 (5 bases). The CDR3 spans 13 residues. Germline V gene data show CDR1 as SEHNR and CDR2 as FQNEAQ (reference sequence). Trimming cost V 7 bases and J 7 bases, with 17 bases left between them. DNA of the CDR3: TGTGCCAGCACCTCGGGGTTAGATATGGAGCAGTACTTC. It codes for CASTSGLDMEQYF.

This clonotype was seen more than once but under ten times. The chain links TRBV12-3 or TRBV12-4 to TRBJ1-2, with D unresolved. Deletions cut 5 bases from V and 4 bases from J, with 14 bases between. The length of the CDR3 is 14 residues. The CDR3 reads CASSTSRVSYGYTF. The DNA of the CDR3 is TGTGCCAGCAGTACCTCACGGGTTTCCTATGGCTACACCTTC.

Remarks on this clonotype: Germline and junction disagree at one end, which may indicate a read error. The chain combines TRBV7-8 with TRBJ2-2; no definite D call. From germline, CDR1 is SGHVS and CDR2 FQNEAQ. This CDR3 has 17 amino acids. DNA for the CDR3: TGTGCCAGCGGCTTAGGGCCGACCGACCCGAACACCGAGGAGCTGTTTTTT. Its translation: CASGLGPTDPNTEELFF. Using reference TRBV7-8 and TRBJ2-2 for the parts outside the CDR3, the full variable domain is GAGVSQSPRYKVAKRGQDVALRCDPISGHVSLFWYQQALGQGPEFLTYFQNEAQLDKSGLPSDRFFAERPEGSVSTLKIQRTQQEDSAVYLCASGLGPTDPNTEELFFGEGSRLTVL.

A single count supports this clonotype. A read error may be the cause here, since a much bigger clone is one base away. The chain employs TRBV3-1 and TRBJ2-7; 11 bases agree with TRBD2. In germline, CDR1 is LGHDT, CDR2 YNNKEL (reference sequence). There are 15 residues in the CDR3. Here the CDR3 DNA reads TGTACCAGCTATGCCCCCGGGCTAGCGGGAGGCGAGCAGTACTTC. It is translated as CTSYAPGLAGGEQYF.

This chain uses TRBV10-3 with TRBJ1-4, with TRBD1 as a possible D gene (5 bases). Germline V gives CDR1 ENHRY, CDR2 SYGVKD. Between the trimmed V and J ends, which lost 11 bases and 2 bases, there was a span of 12 bases. The length of the CDR3 is 13 residues. The CDR3 region has the DNA TGTGCCGCCTCTTGGGGGACTAATGAAAAACTGTTTTTT. This codes for CAASWGTNEKLFF.

The chain uses TRBV19 and TRBJ2-2; D is uncertain. Trimming removed 5 bases from V and 0 bases from J, with 13 bases in between. Germline assignment: CDR1 LNHDA and CDR2 SQIVND (reference sequence). There are 16 residues in the CDR3. CDR3 protein: CASSAWPGANTGELFF. The CDR3 DNA is TGTGCCAGTAGTGCTTGGCCCGGCGCGAACACCGGGGAGCTGTTTTTT. The full variable domain, completed using reference TRBV19 and TRBJ2-2, is DGGITQSPKYLFRKEGQNVTLSCEQNLNHDAMYWYRQDPGQGLRLIYYSQIVNDFQKGDIAEGYSVSREKKESFPLTVTSAQKNPTAFYLCASSAWPGANTGELFFGEGSRLTVL.